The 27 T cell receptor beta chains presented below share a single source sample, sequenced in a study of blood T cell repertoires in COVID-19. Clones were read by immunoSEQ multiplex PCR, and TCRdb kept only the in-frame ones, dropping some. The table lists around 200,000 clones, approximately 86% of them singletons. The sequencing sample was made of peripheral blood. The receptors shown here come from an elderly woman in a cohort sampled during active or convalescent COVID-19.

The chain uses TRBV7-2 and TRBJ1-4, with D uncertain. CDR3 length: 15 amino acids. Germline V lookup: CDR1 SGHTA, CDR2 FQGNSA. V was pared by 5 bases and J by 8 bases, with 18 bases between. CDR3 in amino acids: CASSPTGSPLEKLFF. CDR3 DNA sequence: TGTGCCAGCAGCCCCACGGGGAGCCCTTTAGAAAAACTGTTTTTT.

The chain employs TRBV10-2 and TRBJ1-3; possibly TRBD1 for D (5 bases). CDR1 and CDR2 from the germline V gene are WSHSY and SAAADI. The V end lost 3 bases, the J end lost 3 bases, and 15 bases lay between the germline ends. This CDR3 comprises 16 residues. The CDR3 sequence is CASSDKGAHLGNTIYF. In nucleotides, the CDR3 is TGCGCCAGCAGTGATAAAGGGGCTCACCTTGGAAACACCATATATTTT.

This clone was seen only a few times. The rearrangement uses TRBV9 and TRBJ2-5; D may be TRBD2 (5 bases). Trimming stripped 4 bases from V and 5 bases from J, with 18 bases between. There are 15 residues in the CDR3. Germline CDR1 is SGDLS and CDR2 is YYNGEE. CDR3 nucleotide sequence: TGTGCCAGCAGCCCACGGGGTCTCTCTCCGGAGACCCAGTACTTC. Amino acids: CASSPRGLSPETQYF.

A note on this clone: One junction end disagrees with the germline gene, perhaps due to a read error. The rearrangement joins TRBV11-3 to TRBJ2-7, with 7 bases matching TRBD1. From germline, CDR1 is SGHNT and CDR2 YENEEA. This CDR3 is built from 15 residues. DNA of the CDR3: TGTGCCAGCAGCATAGAATCCGGACAGGTCTACGAGCAGTACTTC. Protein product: CASSIESGQVYEQYF.

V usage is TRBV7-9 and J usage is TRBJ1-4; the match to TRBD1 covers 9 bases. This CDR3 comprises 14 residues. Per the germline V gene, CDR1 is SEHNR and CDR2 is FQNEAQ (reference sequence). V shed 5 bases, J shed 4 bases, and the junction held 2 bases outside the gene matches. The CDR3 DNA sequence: TGTGCCAGCAGCCGGGGACAGGGTAATGAAAAACTGTTTTTT. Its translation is CASSRGQGNEKLFF.

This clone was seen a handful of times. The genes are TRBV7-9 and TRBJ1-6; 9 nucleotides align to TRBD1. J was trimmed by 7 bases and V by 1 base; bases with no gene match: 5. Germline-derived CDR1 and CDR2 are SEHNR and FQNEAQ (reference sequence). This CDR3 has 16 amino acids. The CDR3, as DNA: TGTGCCAGCAGCTTAGAGACAGGGGGGATCAATTCACCCCTCCACTTT. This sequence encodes CASSLETGGINSPLHF.

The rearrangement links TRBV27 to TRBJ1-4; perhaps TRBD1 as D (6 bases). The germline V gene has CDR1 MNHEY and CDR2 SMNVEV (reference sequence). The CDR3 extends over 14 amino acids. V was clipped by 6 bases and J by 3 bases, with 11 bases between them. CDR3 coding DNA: TGTGCCAGCAGCATCAGGGGCTCTAATGAAAAACTGTTTTTT. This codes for CASSIRGSNEKLFF.

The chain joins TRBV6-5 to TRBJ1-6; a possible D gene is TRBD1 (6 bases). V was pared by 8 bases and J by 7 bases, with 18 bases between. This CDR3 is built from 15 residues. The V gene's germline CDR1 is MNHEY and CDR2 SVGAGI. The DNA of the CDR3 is TGTGCCAGCGAACAGGGACCCTTTGGGAATTCACCCCTCCACTTT. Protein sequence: CASEQGPFGNSPLHF.

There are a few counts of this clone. For the CDR3, the DNA is TGTGCCAGCAGCCGTGGACAGGGTACCAATGAAAAACTGTTTTTT. Its translation is CASSRGQGTNEKLFF. The V call is TRBV5-4, the J call TRBJ1-4; 8 nucleotides line up with TRBD1. CDR1 and CDR2 (germline): SGHNT, YYREEE (reference sequence). V was pared by 4 bases and J by 5 bases, with 7 bases of the junction left unmatched. This CDR3 comprises 15 residues.

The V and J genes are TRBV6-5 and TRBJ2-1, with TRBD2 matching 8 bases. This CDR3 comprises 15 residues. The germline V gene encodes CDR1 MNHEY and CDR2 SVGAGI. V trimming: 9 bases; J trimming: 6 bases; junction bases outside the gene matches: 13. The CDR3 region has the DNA TGTGCCAGGACTAAGCGGACTAGCCAGGGCAATGAGCAGTTCTTC. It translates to CARTKRTSQGNEQFF.

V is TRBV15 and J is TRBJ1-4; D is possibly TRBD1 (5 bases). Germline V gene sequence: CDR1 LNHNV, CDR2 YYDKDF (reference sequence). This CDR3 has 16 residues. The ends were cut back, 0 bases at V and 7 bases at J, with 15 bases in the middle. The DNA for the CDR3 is TGTGCCACCAGCAGAGAAAGACAGTCATCAAGTGAAAAACTGTTTTTT. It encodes CATSRERQSSSEKLFF. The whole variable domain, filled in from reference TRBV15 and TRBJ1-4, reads DAMVIQNPRYQVTQFGKPVTLSCSQTLNHNVMYWYQQKSSQAPKLLFHYYDKDFNNEADTPDNFQSRRPNTSFCFLDIRSPGLGDTAMYLCATSRERQSSSEKLFFGSGTQLSVL.

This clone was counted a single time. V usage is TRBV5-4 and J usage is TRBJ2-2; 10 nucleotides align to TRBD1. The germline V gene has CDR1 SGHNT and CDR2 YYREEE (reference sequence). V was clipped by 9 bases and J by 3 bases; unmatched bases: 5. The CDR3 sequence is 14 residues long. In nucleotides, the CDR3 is TGTGCCACCCTAGACAGGGGGCACACCGGGGAGCTGTTTTTT. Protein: CATLDRGHTGELFF.

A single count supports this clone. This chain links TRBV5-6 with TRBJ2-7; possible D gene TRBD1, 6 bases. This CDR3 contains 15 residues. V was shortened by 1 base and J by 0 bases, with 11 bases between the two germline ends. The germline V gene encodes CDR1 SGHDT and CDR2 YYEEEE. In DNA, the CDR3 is TGTGCCAGCAGCTTGATGGGGGCGAACTCCTACGAGCAGTACGTC. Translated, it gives CASSLMGANSYEQYV.

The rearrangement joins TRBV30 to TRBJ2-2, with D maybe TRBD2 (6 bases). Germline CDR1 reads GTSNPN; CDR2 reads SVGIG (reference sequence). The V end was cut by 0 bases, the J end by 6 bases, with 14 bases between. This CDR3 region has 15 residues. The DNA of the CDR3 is TGTGCCTGGAGTGTGGGGGGAGTTGGTTCCGGGGAGCTGTTTTTT. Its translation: CAWSVGGVGSGELFF. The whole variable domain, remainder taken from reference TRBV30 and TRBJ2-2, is SQTIHQWPATLVQPVGSPLSLECTVEGTSNPNLYWYRQAAGRGLQLLFYSVGIGQISSEVPQNLSASRPQDRQFILSSKKLLLSDSGFYLCAWSVGGVGSGELFFGEGSRLTVL.

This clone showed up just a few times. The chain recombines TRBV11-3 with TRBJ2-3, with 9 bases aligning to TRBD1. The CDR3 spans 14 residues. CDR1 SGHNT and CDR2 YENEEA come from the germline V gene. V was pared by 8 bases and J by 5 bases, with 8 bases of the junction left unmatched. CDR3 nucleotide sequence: TGTGCCAGCGGGAACAGGGGGCGGGGAGATACGCAGTATTTT. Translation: CASGNRGRGDTQYF.

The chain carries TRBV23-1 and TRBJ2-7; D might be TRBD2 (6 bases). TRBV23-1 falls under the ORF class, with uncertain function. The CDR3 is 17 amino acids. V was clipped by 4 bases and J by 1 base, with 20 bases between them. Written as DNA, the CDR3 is TGCGCCAGCAGTCCTAATCCCGCGGGGAGAAGATCCTACGAGCAGTACGTC. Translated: CASSPNPAGRRSYEQYV.

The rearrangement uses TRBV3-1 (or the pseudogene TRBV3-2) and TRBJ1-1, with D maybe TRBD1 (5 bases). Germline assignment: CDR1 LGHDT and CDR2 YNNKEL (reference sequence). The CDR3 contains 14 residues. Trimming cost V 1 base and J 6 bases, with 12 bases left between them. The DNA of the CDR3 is TGTGCCAGCAGCCAAGTTGCCAGGGCCCCTGAAGCTTTCTTT. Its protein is CASSQVARAPEAFF.

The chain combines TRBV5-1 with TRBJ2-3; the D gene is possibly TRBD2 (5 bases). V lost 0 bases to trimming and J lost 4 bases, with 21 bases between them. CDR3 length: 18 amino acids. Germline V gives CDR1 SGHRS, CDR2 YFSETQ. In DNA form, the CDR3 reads TGCGCCAGCAGCTTGGCCTATATGCTAGCTCCGGCCCCAGATACGCAGTATTTT. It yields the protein CASSLAYMLAPAPDTQYF.

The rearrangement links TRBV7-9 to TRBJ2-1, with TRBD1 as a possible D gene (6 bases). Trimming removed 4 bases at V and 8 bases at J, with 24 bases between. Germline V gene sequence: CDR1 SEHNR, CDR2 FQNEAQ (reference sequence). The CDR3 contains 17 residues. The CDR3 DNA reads TGTGCCAGCAGCTCTCCTTTCGGGAAGGGGGAATTGGATGAGCAGTTCTTC. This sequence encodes CASSSPFGKGELDEQFF.

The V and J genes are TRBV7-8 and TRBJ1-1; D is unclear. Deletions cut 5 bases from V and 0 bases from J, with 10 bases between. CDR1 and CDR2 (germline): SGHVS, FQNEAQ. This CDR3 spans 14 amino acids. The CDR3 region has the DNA TGTGCCAGCAGCCTACAGAACATGAACACTGAAGCTTTCTTT. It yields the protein CASSLQNMNTEAFF.

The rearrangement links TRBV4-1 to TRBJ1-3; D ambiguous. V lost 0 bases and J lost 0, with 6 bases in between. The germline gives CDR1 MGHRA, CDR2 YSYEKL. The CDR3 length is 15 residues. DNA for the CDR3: TGCGCCAGCAGCCAAGAATCGTACTCTGGAAACACCATATATTTT. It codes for CASSQESYSGNTIYF.

The CDR3 protein is CALTENYGYTF. The CDR3 DNA sequence: TGTGCCTTGACAGAGAACTATGGCTACACCTTC. The chain uses TRBV30 and TRBJ1-2; a possible D gene is TRBD1 (5 bases). The V end lost 7 bases, the J end lost 2 bases, and 8 bases lay between the germline ends. Germline V gene data show CDR1 as GTSNPN and CDR2 as SVGIG (reference sequence). This CDR3 region has 11 residues.

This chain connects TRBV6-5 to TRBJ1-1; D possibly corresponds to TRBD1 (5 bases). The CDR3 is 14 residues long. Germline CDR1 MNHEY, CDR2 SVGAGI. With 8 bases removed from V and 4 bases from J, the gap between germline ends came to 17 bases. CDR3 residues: CASLGQAGGTEAFF. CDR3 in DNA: TGTGCCAGCCTGGGGCAGGCCGGGGGCACTGAAGCTTTCTTT.

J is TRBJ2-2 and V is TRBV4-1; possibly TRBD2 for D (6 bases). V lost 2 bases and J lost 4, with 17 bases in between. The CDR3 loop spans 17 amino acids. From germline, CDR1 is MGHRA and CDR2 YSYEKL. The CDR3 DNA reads TGCGCCAGCAGCCAATTAGAGGGACTGACTTTCACCGGGGAGCTGTTTTTT. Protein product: CASSQLEGLTFTGELFF.

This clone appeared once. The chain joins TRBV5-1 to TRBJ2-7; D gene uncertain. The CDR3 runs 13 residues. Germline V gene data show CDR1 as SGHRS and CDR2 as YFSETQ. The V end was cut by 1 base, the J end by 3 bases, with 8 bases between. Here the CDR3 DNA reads TGCGCCAGCAGCTTGACAGAGAGCTACGAGCAGTACTTC. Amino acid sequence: CASSLTESYEQYF.

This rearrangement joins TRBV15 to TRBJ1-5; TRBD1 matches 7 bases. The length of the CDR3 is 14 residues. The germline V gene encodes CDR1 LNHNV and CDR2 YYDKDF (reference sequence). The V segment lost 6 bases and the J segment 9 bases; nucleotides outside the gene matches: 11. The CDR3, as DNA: TGTGCCACCAGAAATAACAGGGGCACAGGGCCCCAGCATTTT. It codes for CATRNNRGTGPQHF.

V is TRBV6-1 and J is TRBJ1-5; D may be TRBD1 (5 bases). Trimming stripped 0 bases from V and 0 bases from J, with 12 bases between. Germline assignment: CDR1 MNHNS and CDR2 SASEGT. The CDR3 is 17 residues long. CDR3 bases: TGTGCCAGCAGTGAAGCGCTTGGGGCCGATAGCAATCAGCCCCAGCATTTT. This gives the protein CASSEALGADSNQPQHF.